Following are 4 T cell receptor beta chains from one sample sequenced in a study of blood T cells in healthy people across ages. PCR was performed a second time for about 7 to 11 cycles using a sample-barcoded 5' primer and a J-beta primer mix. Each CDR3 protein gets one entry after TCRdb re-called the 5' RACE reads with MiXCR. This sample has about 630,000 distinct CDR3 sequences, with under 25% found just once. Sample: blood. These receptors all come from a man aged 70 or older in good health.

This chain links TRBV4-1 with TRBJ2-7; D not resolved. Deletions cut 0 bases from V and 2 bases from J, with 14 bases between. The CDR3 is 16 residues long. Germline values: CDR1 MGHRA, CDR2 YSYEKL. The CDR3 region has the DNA TGCGCCAGCAGCCAAGAACCGAACATCCGAACCTACGAGCAGTACTTC. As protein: CASSQEPNIRTYEQYF.

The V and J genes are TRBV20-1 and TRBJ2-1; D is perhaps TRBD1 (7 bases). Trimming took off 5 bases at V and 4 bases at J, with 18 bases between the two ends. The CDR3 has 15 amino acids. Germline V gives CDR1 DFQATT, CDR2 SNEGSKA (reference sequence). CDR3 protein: CSAGPQGGRYNEQFF. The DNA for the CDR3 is TGCAGTGCTGGACCGCAGGGGGGAAGATACAATGAGCAGTTCTTC.

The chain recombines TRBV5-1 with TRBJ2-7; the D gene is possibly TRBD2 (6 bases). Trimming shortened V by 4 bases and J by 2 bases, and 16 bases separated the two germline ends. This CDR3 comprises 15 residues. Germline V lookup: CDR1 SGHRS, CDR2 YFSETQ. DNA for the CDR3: TGCGCCAGCAGCCTTTCGGGGGACCGTACCTACGAGCAGTACTTC. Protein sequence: CASSLSGDRTYEQYF.

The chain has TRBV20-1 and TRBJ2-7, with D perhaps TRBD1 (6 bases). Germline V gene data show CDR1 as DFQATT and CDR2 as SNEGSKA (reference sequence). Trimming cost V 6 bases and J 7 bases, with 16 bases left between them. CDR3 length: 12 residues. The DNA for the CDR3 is TGCAGTGCCAACAGGGTTTCGGGGGAGCAGTACTTC. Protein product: CSANRVSGEQYF.